The rows below give T cell receptor beta chains drawn from one sample of a study of blood T cell repertoires in COVID-19. The table came from immunoSEQ multiplex PCR; TCRdb's copy has only in-frame clones and leaves some out. The table records about 220,000 clones, approximately 84% of them present only once. The sample comprised peripheral blood. These receptors were collected from a man aged 50 or older who had recovered from COVID-19. Each CDR3 is given with its conserved first and last residue. The D gene is left open where the match is weak. Not all rows give a size; the values are once, few, many and, for expanded clones, a class.

clone size,D gene,J gene,V gene,CDR3 protein,CDR3 DNA
NA,NA,TRBJ1-5,TRBV28,CASSFGSGNSNQPQHF,TGTGCCAGCAGTTTTGGCAGCGGAAATAGCAATCAGCCCCAGCATTTT
NA,NA,TRBJ2-7,TRBV21-1,CASGDVLAGQEGEQYF,TGTGCCAGCGGCGACGTACTAGCGGGACAGGAGGGCGAGCAGTACTTC
once,TRBD1,TRBJ1-2,TRBV10-2,CASTGTGDYGYTF,TGCGCCAGCACTGGGACAGGGGACTATGGCTACACCTTC
NA,NA,TRBJ2-5,TRBV10-1,CASSDSGFRTQYF,TGCGCCAGCAGTGATTCGGGTTTCCGGACCCAGTACTTC
NA,TRBD2,TRBJ2-1,TRBV9,CASSPPGLAFNEQFF,TGTGCCAGCAGCCCGCCGGGACTAGCGTTCAATGAGCAGTTCTTC
once,NA,TRBJ2-6,TRBV15,CATSRKTGSSGANVLTF,TGTGCCACCAGCAGAAAAACCGGGAGTTCTGGGGCCAACGTCCTGACTTTC
NA,NA,TRBJ2-7,TRBV6-5,CASRYLYEQYF,TGTGCCAGCAGATACCTCTACGAGCAGTACTTC
NA,TRBD2,TRBJ2-7,TRBV28,CASRTSGTSGNYEQYF,TGTGCCAGCAGAACCTCCGGGACTAGCGGAAACTACGAGCAGTACTTC
NA,TRBD2,TRBJ2-1,TRBV5-8,CASSVSSGSFYEQFF,TGTGCCAGCAGCGTTTCTAGCGGGAGTTTCTATGAGCAGTTCTTC
NA,TRBD2,TRBJ2-7,TRBV27,CASSLQASGGPRGEQYF,TGTGCCAGCAGTTTACAGGCTAGCGGGGGACCCCGGGGCGAGCAGTACTTC
NA,NA,TRBJ2-3,TRBV7-2,CASSDSGRGDRDTQYF,TGTGCCAGCAGCGACAGCGGGAGAGGGGACAGAGATACGCAGTATTTT
NA,NA,TRBJ1-4,TRBV7-2,CASSLEHAVDEKLFF,TGTGCCAGCAGCTTAGAACACGCAGTTGATGAAAAACTGTTTTTT
NA,TRBD2,TRBJ2-1,TRBV7-2,CASSLEASGAQKQFF,TGTGCCAGCAGCTTAGAGGCTAGCGGGGCTCAAAAGCAGTTCTTC
NA,TRBD2,TRBJ2-3,TRBV6-5,CASRSGTSADTQYF,TGTGCCAGCAGGAGCGGGACGTCCGCAGATACGCAGTATTTT
NA,NA,TRBJ2-7,TRBV9,CASSAGLGGVWEQYF,TGTGCCAGCAGCGCAGGACTAGGGGGAGTGTGGGAGCAGTACTTC
NA,NA,TRBJ2-1,TRBV6-5,CASSPSRGSYNEQFF,TGTGCCAGCAGCCCCTCTCGGGGCTCCTACAATGAGCAGTTCTTC
NA,TRBD2,TRBJ2-7,TRBV18,CASSPTSGRAVDEQYF,TGTGCCAGCTCACCCACTAGCGGGAGGGCCGTTGACGAGCAGTACTTC
NA,NA,TRBJ1-4,TRBV19,CASSDRGSRGATNEKLFF,TGTGCCAGTAGTGATAGGGGTAGCAGGGGAGCAACTAATGAAAAACTGTTTTTT